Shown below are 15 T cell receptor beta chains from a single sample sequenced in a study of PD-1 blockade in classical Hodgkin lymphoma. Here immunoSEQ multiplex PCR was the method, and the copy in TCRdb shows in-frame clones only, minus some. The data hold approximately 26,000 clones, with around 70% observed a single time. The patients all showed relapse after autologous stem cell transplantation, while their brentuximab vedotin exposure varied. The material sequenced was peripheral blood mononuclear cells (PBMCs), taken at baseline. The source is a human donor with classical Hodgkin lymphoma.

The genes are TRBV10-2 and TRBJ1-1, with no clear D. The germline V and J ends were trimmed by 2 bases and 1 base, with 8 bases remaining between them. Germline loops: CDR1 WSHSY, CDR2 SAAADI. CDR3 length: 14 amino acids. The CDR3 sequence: CASSETDGNTEAFF. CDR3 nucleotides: TGCGCCAGCAGTGAGACCGACGGGAACACTGAAGCTTTCTTT.

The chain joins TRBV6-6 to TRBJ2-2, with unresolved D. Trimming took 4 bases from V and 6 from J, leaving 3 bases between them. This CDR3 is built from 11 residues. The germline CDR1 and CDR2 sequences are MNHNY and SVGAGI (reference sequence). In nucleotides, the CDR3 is TGTGCCAGCAGTTCGGCCGGGGAGCTGTTTTTT. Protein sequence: CASSSAGELFF.

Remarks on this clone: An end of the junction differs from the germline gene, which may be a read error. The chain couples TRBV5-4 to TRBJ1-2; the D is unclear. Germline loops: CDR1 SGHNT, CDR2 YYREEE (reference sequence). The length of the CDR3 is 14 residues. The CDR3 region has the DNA TGTGCCAGCAGCGGGGTTTACGGGGTAGGTGGCCACACCTTC. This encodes CASSGVYGVGGHTF.

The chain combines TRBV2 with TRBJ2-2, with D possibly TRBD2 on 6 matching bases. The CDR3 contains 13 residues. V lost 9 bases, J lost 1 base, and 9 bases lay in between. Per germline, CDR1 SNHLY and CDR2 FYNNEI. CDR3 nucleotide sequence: TGTGCCAGTCTAGCGAAGAACACCGGGGAGCTGTTTTTT. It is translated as CASLAKNTGELFF.

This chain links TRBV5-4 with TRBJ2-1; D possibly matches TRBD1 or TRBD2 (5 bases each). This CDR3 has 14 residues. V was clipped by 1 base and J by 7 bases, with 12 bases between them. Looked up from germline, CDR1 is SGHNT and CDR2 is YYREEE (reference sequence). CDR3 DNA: TGTGCCAGCAGCTTGAGAGGGGATCTGAATGAGCAGTTCTTC. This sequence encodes CASSLRGDLNEQFF.

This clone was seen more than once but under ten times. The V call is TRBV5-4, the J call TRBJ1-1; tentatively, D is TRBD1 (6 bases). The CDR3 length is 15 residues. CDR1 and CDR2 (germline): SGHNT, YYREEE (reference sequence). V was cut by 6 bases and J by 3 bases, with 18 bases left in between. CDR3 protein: CASNPSGRGYTEAFF. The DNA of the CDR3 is TGTGCCAGCAACCCGTCAGGGAGGGGGTACACTGAAGCTTTCTTT.

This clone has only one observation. The CDR3 bases are TGTGCCAGCAGCTTAGCCGTGGACGAGACGTACAATGAGCAGTTCTTC. Translation gives CASSLAVDETYNEQFF. The V call is TRBV7-9, the J call TRBJ2-1; D gene uncertain. The V gene's germline CDR1 is SEHNR and CDR2 FQNEAQ (reference sequence). V lost 0 bases and J 4 bases, leaving 13 bases between the germline ends. The CDR3 has 16 amino acids. Full variable domain (remainder filled in from reference TRBV7-9 and TRBJ2-1): DTGVSQNPRHKITKRGQNVTFRCDPISEHNRLYWYRQTLGQGPEFLTYFQNEAQLEKSRLLSDRFSAERPKGSFSTLEIQRTEQGDSAMYLCASSLAVDETYNEQFFGPGTRLTVL.

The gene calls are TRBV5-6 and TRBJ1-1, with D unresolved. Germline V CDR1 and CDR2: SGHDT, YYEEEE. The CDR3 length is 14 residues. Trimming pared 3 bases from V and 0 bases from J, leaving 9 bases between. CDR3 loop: CASSSIPMNTEAFF. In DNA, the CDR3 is TGTGCCAGCAGCTCGATCCCTATGAACACTGAAGCTTTCTTT.

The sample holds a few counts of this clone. The CDR3 is CASKSGPNGEAFF. The CDR3 bases are TGTGCCAGCAAAAGTGGTCCAAACGGTGAAGCTTTCTTT. The chain joins TRBV7-2 to TRBJ1-1; D is uncertain. Germline values: CDR1 SGHTA, CDR2 FQGNSA. Trimming removed 7 bases from V and 7 bases from J, with 16 bases in between. This CDR3 contains 13 residues.

The CDR3 DNA follows: TGTGCCAGTCATATACAGGGGAGCTCCTACAATGAGCAGTTCTTC. Its translation is CASHIQGSSYNEQFF. The chain combines TRBV19 with TRBJ2-1, with 7 bases aligning to TRBD1. The germline CDR1 and CDR2 sequences are LNHDA and SQIVND (reference sequence). Unmatched junction bases numbered 7, after V lost 8 bases and J lost 0 bases. The CDR3 spans 15 residues.

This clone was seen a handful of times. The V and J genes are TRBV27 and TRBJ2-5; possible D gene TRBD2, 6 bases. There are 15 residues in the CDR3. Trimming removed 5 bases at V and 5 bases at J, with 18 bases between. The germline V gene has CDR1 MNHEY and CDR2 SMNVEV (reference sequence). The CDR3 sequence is CASSPRPTGRETQYF. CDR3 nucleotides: TGTGCCAGCAGTCCCAGGCCGACTGGGAGGGAGACCCAGTACTTC.

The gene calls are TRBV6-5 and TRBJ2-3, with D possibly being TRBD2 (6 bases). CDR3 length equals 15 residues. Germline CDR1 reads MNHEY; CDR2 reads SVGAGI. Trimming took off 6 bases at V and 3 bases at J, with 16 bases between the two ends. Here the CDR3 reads CASRQSGGWTDTQYF. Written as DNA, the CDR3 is TGTGCCAGCAGGCAGAGTGGGGGGTGGACAGATACGCAGTATTTT.

The CDR3 sequence: CASSRTRWETQYF. Written as DNA, the CDR3 is TGTGCCAGCAGCCGGACTAGGTGGGAGACCCAGTACTTC. V is TRBV11-1 and J is TRBJ2-5; 7 bases are shared with TRBD2. Germline V lookup: CDR1 SGHAT, CDR2 FQDESV (reference sequence). The J segment lost 5 bases and the V segment lost 5 bases, leaving 5 bases of the junction unmatched. CDR3 size: 13 residues.

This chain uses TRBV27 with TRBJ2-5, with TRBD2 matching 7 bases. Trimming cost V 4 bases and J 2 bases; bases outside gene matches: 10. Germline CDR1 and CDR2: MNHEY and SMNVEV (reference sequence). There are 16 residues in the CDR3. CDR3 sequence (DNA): TGTGCCAGCAGTTCCGAGGGAGGGAGTCTTCAAGAGACCCAGTACTTC. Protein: CASSSEGGSLQETQYF.

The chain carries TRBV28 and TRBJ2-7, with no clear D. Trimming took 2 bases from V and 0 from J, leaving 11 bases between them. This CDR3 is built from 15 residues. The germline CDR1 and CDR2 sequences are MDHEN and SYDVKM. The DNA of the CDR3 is TGTGCCAGCAGTTTAAATTTTAGGAACTCCTACGAGCAGTACTTC. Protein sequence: CASSLNFRNSYEQYF.